This T cell receptor (beta chain) was sequenced for a study of shared clonotypes between healthy human individuals. Across the whole study: The donor pool was made up of two women and three men aged 18 to 49.

Terminally differentiated effector memory CD45RA+ cells were excluded from the naive CD8 cells, which were CD45RO-negative and positively selected for CCR7. V lost 1 base and J lost 2; bases outside the gene matches: 0. The CDR3 consists of 14 residues. CDR1 is SEHNR and CDR2 is FQNEAQ in the germline V gene (reference sequence). Whole-study results and caveats: Clonotypes not shared had lower generation probabilities than those common to all four donors. Only blood was sampled; tissue repertoires likely differ.

TCRdb's copy holds only in-frame clones and misses some; the assay was immunoSEQ multiplex PCR. This table has 550,000 to 650,000 clones, roughly 96% appearing once. Comment on this clone: The antigen is not known.

The source of this sequence is a woman in her twenties or thirties in good health. Sequenced material: naive CD8+ T cells sorted from blood. This rearrangement joins TRBV7-9 to TRBJ2-7; TRBD2 matches 9 bases. CDR3 in amino acids: CASSLGTSAYEQYF. CDR3 nucleotides: TGTGCCAGCAGCTTAGGGACTAGCGCCTACGAGCAGTACTTC.